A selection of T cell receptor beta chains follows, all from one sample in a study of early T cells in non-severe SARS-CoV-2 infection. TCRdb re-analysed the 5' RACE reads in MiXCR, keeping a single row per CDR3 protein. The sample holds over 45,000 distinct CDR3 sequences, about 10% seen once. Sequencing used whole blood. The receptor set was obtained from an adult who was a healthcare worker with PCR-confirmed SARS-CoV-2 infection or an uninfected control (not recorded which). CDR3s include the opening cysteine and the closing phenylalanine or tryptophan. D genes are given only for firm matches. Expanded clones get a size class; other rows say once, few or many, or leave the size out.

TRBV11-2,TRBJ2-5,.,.,CASSLVTGETQYF,TGTGCCAGCAGCTTAGTCACCGGAGAGACCCAGTACTTC
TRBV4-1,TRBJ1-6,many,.,CASSQGVESSYNSPLHF,TGCGCCAGCAGCCAAGGGGTGGAGAGCTCCTATAATTCACCCCTCCACTTT
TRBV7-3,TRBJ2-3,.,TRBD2,CASSQAGGPDTQYF,TGTGCCAGCAGCCAAGCGGGAGGACCAGATACGCAGTATTTT
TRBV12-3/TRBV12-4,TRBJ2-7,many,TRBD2,CASTPRGGAYEQYF,TGTGCCAGCACCCCTCGGGGGGGAGCCTACGAGCAGTACTTC
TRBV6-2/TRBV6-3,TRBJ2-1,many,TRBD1,CASSGQGAGNEQFF,TGTGCCAGCAGTGGACAGGGGGCAGGGAATGAGCAGTTCTTC
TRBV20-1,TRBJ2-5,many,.,CSAQQRVKGETQYF,TGCAGTGCTCAACAGCGGGTTAAAGGAGAGACCCAGTACTTC
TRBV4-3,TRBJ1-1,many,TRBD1,CASSPWTGGGTEAFF,TGCGCCAGCAGCCCGTGGACAGGGGGAGGGACTGAAGCTTTCTTT
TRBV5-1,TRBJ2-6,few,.,CASTPAGANVLTF,TGCGCCAGCACCCCGGCTGGGGCCAACGTCCTGACTTTC
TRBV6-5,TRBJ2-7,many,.,CASSYASGSGTYEQYF,TGTGCCAGCAGTTACGCGTCGGGGTCGGGGACCTACGAGCAGTACTTC
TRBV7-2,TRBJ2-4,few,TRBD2,CASSWTSMEIQYF,TGTGCCAGCAGCTGGACTAGCATGGAGATTCAGTACTTC
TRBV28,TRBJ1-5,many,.,CASSPTGGQPQHF,TGTGCCAGCAGCCCAACCGGGGGTCAGCCCCAGCATTTT
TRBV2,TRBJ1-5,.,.,CASTSRASGNQPQHF,TGTGCCAGCACCTCCCGAGCATCGGGCAATCAGCCCCAGCATTTT
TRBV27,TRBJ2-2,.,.,CASPGESNTGELFF,TGTGCCAGCCCGGGGGAGTCGAACACCGGGGAGCTGTTTTTT
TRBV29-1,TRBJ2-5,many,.,CSVEKTGETQYF,TGCAGCGTTGAAAAAACAGGGGAGACCCAGTACTTC
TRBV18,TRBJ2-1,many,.,CASSPYLEISTAYNEQFF,TGTGCCAGCTCACCCTATCTCGAAATTTCAACCGCGTACAATGAGCAGTTCTTC
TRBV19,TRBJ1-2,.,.,CASSINPYGYTF,TGTGCCAGTAGTATAAATCCATATGGCTACACCTTC
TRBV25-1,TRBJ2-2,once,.,CASSSRQAYTGELFF,TGTGCCAGCAGCTCCCGACAGGCCTACACCGGGGAGCTGTTTTTT
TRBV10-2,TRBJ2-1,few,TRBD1,CASTTQRTGGKGEQFF,TGCGCCAGCACGACGCAGAGGACAGGGGGGAAAGGGGAGCAGTTCTTC
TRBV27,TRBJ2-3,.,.,CASTPAGARPDTQYF,TGTGCCAGCACCCCGGCAGGGGCTCGGCCAGATACGCAGTATTTT
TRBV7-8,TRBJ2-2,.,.,CASRPQGEVSGELFF,TGTGCCAGCCGTCCGCAGGGGGAGGTATCCGGGGAGCTGTTTTTT
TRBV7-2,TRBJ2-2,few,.,CASTPFGELFF,TGTGCCAGCACCCCTTTCGGGGAGCTGTTTTTT
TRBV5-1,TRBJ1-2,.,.,CASSLDGFDGYTF,TGCGCCAGCAGCCTCGACGGCTTCGATGGCTACACCTTC
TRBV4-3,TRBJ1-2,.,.,CASSPGGGSVSILDGYTF,TGCGCCAGCAGCCCCGGGGGCGGCAGCGTCTCTATCCTCGATGGCTACACCTTC
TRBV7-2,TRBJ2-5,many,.,CASSLEGDEAQYF,TGTGCCAGCAGCTTAGAGGGGGATGAGGCCCAGTACTTC
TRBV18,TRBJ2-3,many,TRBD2,CASSPIQAGVRSVTDTQYF,TGTGCCAGCTCCCCTATTCAGGCGGGAGTGCGTTCGGTGACAGATACGCAGTATTTT
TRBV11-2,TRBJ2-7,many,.,CASSRDWSYEQYF,TGTGCCAGCAGCCGCGACTGGTCCTACGAGCAGTACTTC
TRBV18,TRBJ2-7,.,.,CASSPRVDPYEQYF,TGTGCCAGCTCACCACGGGTGGACCCCTACGAGCAGTACTTC
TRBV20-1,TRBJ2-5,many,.,CSAPGASRETQYF,TGCAGTGCTCCGGGTGCCTCACGAGAGACCCAGTACTTC
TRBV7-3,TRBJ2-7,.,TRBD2,CASSLNGGSSYEQYF,TGTGCCAGCAGCTTAAACGGCGGGAGCTCCTACGAGCAGTACTTC
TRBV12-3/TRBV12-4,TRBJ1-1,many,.,CASSLGVPPEAFF,TGTGCCAGCAGTTTGGGAGTCCCCCCTGAAGCTTTCTTT
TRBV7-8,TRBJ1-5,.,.,CASSPREGNQPQHF,TGTGCCAGCAGCCCCCGGGAGGGCAATCAGCCCCAGCATTTT
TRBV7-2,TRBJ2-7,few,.,CASSLEGARGEQYF,TGTGCCAGCAGCTTAGAAGGGGCGAGGGGCGAGCAGTACTTC
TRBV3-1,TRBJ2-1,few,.,CASSQDLGVSVPQRGNEQFF,TGTGCCAGCAGCCAAGATCTAGGCGTCTCGGTTCCCCAGAGGGGCAATGAGCAGTTCTTC
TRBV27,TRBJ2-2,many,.,CASSLYPPGELFF,TGTGCCAGCAGTTTATATCCCCCCGGGGAGCTGTTTTTT
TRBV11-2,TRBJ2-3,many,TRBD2,CASSRRGDGGSTDTQYF,TGTGCCAGCAGCAGACGGGGGGACGGCGGGAGCACAGATACGCAGTATTTT
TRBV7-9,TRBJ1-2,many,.,CASSLSGWKLGYTF,TGTGCCAGCAGCTTAAGCGGATGGAAACTTGGCTACACCTTC
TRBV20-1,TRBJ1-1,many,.,CSAIREPEAFF,TGCAGTGCTATACGGGAGCCCGAAGCTTTCTTT
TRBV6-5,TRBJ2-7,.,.,CASRRQALSYEQYF,TGTGCCAGCAGGAGACAGGCGCTCAGCTACGAGCAGTACTTC
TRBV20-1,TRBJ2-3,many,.,CSARDRLGKDTQYF,TGCAGTGCTAGAGATCGGCTAGGTAAAGATACGCAGTATTTT
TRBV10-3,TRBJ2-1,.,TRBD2,CAINPTSGNNEQFF,TGTGCCATCAACCCGACTAGCGGGAACAATGAGCAGTTCTTC
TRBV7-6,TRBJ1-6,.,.,CASSLERAYNSPLHF,TGTGCCAGCAGCTTAGAAAGGGCCTATAATTCACCCCTCCACTTT
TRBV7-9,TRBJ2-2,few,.,CASSTGQNTGELFF,TGTGCCAGCAGCACGGGACAGAACACCGGGGAGCTGTTTTTT
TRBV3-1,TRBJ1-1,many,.,CASSQEGEADLNTEAFF,TGTGCCAGCAGCCAAGAGGGTGAGGCGGATCTGAACACTGAAGCTTTCTTT
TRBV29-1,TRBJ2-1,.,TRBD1,CSPGTGGNEQFF,TGCAGCCCCGGGACAGGGGGCAATGAGCAGTTCTTC
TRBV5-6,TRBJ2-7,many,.,CASSFPSGDEQYF,TGTGCCAGCAGCTTTCCCTCGGGGGACGAGCAGTACTTC
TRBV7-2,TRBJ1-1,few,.,CASSLKTSNTEAFF,TGTGCCAGCAGCTTAAAGACATCGAACACTGAAGCTTTCTTT
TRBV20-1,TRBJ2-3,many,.,CSARDGADTQYF,TGCAGTGCTAGAGATGGGGCAGATACGCAGTATTTT